Listed below are T cell receptor beta chains from one sample, sequenced in a study of T cell changes during pregnancy in multiple sclerosis. Here immunoSEQ multiplex PCR was the method, and the copy in TCRdb shows in-frame clones only, minus some. The sample comprises roughly 50,000 clones, 90% to 95% of which are singletons, and 3.5% rests with the top ten. The sequenced sample was CD8+ T cells from peripheral blood mononuclear cells, obtained in the third trimester of pregnancy. The origin of the receptors is a female donor with multiple sclerosis, enrolled in a pregnancy study. Each CDR3 is given with its conserved first and last residue. The D gene is left open where the match is weak. The size entry is marked missing in some rows and otherwise reads once, few, many or a size class.

D,size,V,J,CDR3,DNA
TRBD2,.,TRBV6-5,TRBJ2-1,CASSYLIAGEGEQFF,TGTGCCAGCAGTTACCTGATAGCGGGAGAGGGTGAGCAGTTCTTC
.,.,TRBV4-1,TRBJ2-1,CASSQERLGMSYNEQFF,TGCGCCAGCAGCCAAGAACGACTAGGGATGTCGTACAATGAGCAGTTCTTC
.,.,TRBV7-2,TRBJ1-5,CASSRGGWGDQPQHF,TGTGCCAGCAGCCGAGGCGGTTGGGGAGATCAGCCCCAGCATTTT
TRBD1,.,TRBV4-1,TRBJ1-1,CASSLGQGNTEAFF,TGCGCCAGCAGCCTCGGACAGGGGAACACTGAAGCTTTCTTT
TRBD2,.,TRBV6-4,TRBJ2-7,CASRIAGSSYEQYF,TGTGCCAGCAGAATAGCGGGAAGCTCCTACGAGCAGTACTTC
.,.,TRBV27,TRBJ2-7,CASSLSEYYEQYF,TGTGCCAGCAGTTTATCTGAGTACTACGAGCAGTACTTC
TRBD1,few,TRBV2,TRBJ1-3,CASSDGTGMGNTIYF,TGTGCCAGCAGTGACGGGACAGGGATGGGAAACACCATATATTTT
.,.,TRBV7-2,TRBJ2-7,CASSPLRLYEQYF,TGTGCCAGCAGCCCGCTCCGACTCTACGAGCAGTACTTC
TRBD1,.,TRBV28,TRBJ1-1,CAGRGRGKVEAFF,TGTGCCGGCAGGGGGAGAGGAAAGGTTGAAGCTTTCTTT
TRBD1,.,TRBV29-1,TRBJ1-1,CSVRGTELMNTEAFF,TGCAGCGTCCGCGGGACAGAATTAATGAACACTGAAGCTTTCTTT
.,.,TRBV29-1,TRBJ2-7,CSGRELGEQYF,TGCAGCGGACGGGAGTTGGGCGAGCAGTACTTC
TRBD2,once,TRBV7-9,TRBJ2-3,CASSLTVSGSTDTQYF,TGTGCCAGCAGCTTAACGGTTAGCGGGAGCACAGATACGCAGTATTTT
.,.,TRBV5-6,TRBJ1-5,CASSLGGGSNQPQHF,TGTGCCAGCAGCTTGGGGGGGGGAAGCAATCAGCCCCAGCATTTT
TRBD2,.,TRBV5-1,TRBJ2-7,CASATSGLSYEQYF,TGCGCCAGCGCAACTAGCGGCCTCTCCTACGAGCAGTACTTC
.,.,TRBV5-4,TRBJ2-1,CASSNPWGEDEQFF,TGTGCCAGCAGCAACCCTTGGGGGGAAGATGAGCAGTTCTTC
TRBD2,.,TRBV12-5,TRBJ2-1,CASGLAGGEQFF,TGTGCTAGTGGGTTAGCGGGAGGTGAGCAGTTCTTC
TRBD1,.,TRBV13,TRBJ1-1,CASSARDRVNYGEAFF,TGTGCCAGCAGCGCCCGGGACAGGGTAAATTATGGTGAAGCTTTCTTT
TRBD2,.,TRBV11-2,TRBJ2-7,CASSSTAGSGHDYEQYF,TGTGCCAGCAGCTCAACCGCCGGTAGCGGGCATGACTACGAGCAGTACTTC
TRBD2,.,TRBV5-4,TRBJ2-4,CASSGRLAGGGGTGIQYF,TGTGCCAGCAGCGGCCGACTAGCGGGAGGTGGAGGCACGGGCATTCAGTACTTC
TRBD1,once,TRBV6-5,TRBJ1-5,CASSSTGGLNNQPQHF,TGTGCCAGCAGTTCCACAGGGGGCTTAAACAACCAGCCCCAGCATTTT
TRBD1,.,TRBV7-9,TRBJ1-2,CASSLGQGVGYGYTF,TGTGCCAGCAGCTTGGGGCAGGGGGTCGGCTATGGCTACACCTTC
.,.,TRBV28,TRBJ1-2,CASSLQGFYGYTF,TGTGCCAGCAGTTTACAGGGTTTTTATGGCTACACCTTC
.,.,TRBV6-4,TRBJ2-5,CATSLHPTGAETQYF,TGTGCCACCAGCCTACACCCGACAGGAGCTGAGACCCAGTACTTC
TRBD2,.,TRBV7-9,TRBJ2-7,CASSLLGLAVSYEQYF,TGTGCCAGCAGCTTGTTGGGACTAGCGGTTTCCTACGAGCAGTACTTC
TRBD1,.,TRBV5-4,TRBJ1-2,CASSLYLGQRSSGYTF,TGTGCCAGCAGCTTGTACTTGGGACAGCGTTCCTCTGGCTACACCTTC
.,.,TRBV2,TRBJ1-1,CASILIRGVTEAFF,TGTGCCAGCATTCTAATCAGGGGAGTAACTGAAGCTTTCTTT
.,.,TRBV7-2,TRBJ2-7,CASSWMAATYEQYF,TGTGCCAGCAGCTGGATGGCGGCAACCTACGAGCAGTACTTC
.,.,TRBV27,TRBJ2-7,CASSPTSFRTGRIANPTEQYF,TGTGCCAGCAGTCCAACCTCATTTCGTACAGGACGAATCGCGAACCCTACCGAGCAGTACTTC
TRBD2,once,TRBV4-1,TRBJ2-3,CASSQVGLAGGGDTQYF,TGCGCCAGCAGCCAGGTGGGACTAGCGGGAGGGGGAGATACGCAGTATTTT
.,.,TRBV7-9,TRBJ2-1,CASSTGNSYNEQFF,TGTGCCAGCAGTACAGGGAACTCCTACAATGAGCAGTTCTTC
.,.,TRBV23-1,TRBJ2-7,CASGQEDSYEQYF,TGCGCCAGCGGTCAGGAGGACAGTTACGAGCAGTACTTC
.,.,TRBV7-9,TRBJ1-2,CASSQGTYGYTF,TGTGCCAGCAGCCAGGGAACCTATGGCTACACCTTC
TRBD2,.,TRBV6-5,TRBJ2-7,CASSFRPTSGGYEQYF,TGTGCCAGCAGTTTCAGGCCGACTAGCGGAGGTTACGAGCAGTACTTC
TRBD2,few,TRBV10-2,TRBJ2-3,CASSGKRTSGKTDTQYF,TGCGCCAGCAGTGGGAAACGGACTAGCGGGAAAACAGATACGCAGTATTTT
TRBD2,.,TRBV5-6,TRBJ2-3,CASSPELAVTDTQYF,TGTGCCAGCAGCCCCGAGCTAGCGGTCACAGATACGCAGTATTTT
TRBD1,few,TRBV7-2,TRBJ1-1,CASSPGTGEAFF,TGTGCCAGCAGCCCCGGGACAGGGGAAGCTTTCTTT
TRBD1,.,TRBV6-1,TRBJ1-2,CASSASIGTGGYGYTF,TGTGCCAGCAGTGCTTCTATCGGGACAGGGGGTTATGGCTACACCTTC
TRBD2,.,TRBV18,TRBJ2-7,CASSPLQTSGSVYEQYF,TGTGCCAGCTCACCACTCCAGACTAGCGGGAGCGTCTACGAGCAGTACTTC
.,.,TRBV9,TRBJ1-2,CASSVGGSTYGYTF,TGTGCCAGCAGCGTAGGAGGAAGTACCTATGGCTACACCTTC
TRBD1,.,TRBV7-9,TRBJ1-1,CASSLKGPKTGGNTEAFF,TGTGCCAGCAGCTTAAAAGGTCCCAAGACAGGGGGCAACACTGAAGCTTTCTTT
.,.,TRBV28,TRBJ2-7,CASSLTDSYEQYF,TGTGCCAGCAGTCTGACAGACTCCTACGAGCAGTACTTC
.,.,TRBV19,TRBJ1-2,CASSTRQENYGYTF,TGTGCCAGTAGTACCCGACAGGAAAACTATGGCTACACCTTC
.,.,TRBV10-2,TRBJ2-1,CATNVGLSSYNEQFF,TGCGCCACGAACGTGGGACTTTCGTCCTACAATGAGCAGTTCTTC
.,.,TRBV28,TRBJ1-1,CASNFAENTEAFF,TGTGCCAGCAATTTCGCGGAGAACACTGAAGCTTTCTTT
.,.,TRBV11-2,TRBJ2-7,CASSLTQSAYEQYF,TGTGCCAGCAGCCTTACTCAATCGGCCTACGAGCAGTACTTC